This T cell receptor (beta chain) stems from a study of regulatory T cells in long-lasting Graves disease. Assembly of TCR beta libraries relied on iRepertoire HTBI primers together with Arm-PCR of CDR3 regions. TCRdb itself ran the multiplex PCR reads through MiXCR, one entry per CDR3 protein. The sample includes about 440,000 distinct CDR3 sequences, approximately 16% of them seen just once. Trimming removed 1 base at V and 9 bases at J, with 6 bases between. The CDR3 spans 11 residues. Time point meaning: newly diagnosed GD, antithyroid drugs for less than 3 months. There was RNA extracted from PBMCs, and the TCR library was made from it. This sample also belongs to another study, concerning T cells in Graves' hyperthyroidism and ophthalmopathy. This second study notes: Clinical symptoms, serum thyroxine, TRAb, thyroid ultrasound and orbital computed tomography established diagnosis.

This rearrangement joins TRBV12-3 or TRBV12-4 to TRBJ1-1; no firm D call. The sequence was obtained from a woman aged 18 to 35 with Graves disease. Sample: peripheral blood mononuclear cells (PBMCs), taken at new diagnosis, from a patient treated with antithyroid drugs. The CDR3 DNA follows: TGTGCCAGCAGTTTAGAAGCAAAAGCTTTCTTT. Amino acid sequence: CASSLEAKAFF.